This is a list of T cell receptor beta chains from one sample in a study of blood T cell repertoires in COVID-19. Some clones are missing from TCRdb's copy, which holds only in-frame ones; the method was immunoSEQ multiplex PCR. Of approximately 200,000 clones in the sample, 65% to 85% are singletons; the top ten hold more than 2%. Sequenced input: peripheral blood. All receptors come from a woman aged 55 to 70 with acute or convalescent COVID-19. CDR3s include the opening cysteine and the closing phenylalanine or tryptophan. A D gene is named only where the DNA matches it firmly. Size is stated for part of the rows, as once, few or many counts, or as a class when the clone is expanded.

abundance: -
j_gene: TRBJ1-2
d_gene: TRBD1
v_gene: TRBV3-1/TRBV3-2
CDR3aa: CASSPRGVGGYTF
CDR3nt: TGTGCCAGCAGCCCCAGGGGGGTGGGCGGCTACACCTTC

abundance: -
j_gene: TRBJ2-1
d_gene: TRBD2
v_gene: TRBV18
CDR3aa: CASSASGSSYNEQFF
CDR3nt: TGTGCCAGCTCAGCTAGCGGGAGCTCCTACAATGAGCAGTTCTTC

abundance: -
j_gene: TRBJ2-7
d_gene: TRBD2
v_gene: TRBV29-1
CDR3aa: CSGPPGGGEQYF
CDR3nt: TGCAGCGGCCCCCCGGGAGGGGGCGAGCAGTACTTC

abundance: -
j_gene: TRBJ2-3
d_gene: TRBD2
v_gene: TRBV18
CDR3aa: CASSSLAGGTDTQYF
CDR3nt: TGTGCCAGCTCCTCTCTAGCGGGGGGCACAGATACGCAGTATTTT

abundance: -
j_gene: TRBJ1-2
d_gene: -
v_gene: TRBV6-5
CDR3aa: CASRGGWGFGGYTF
CDR3nt: TGTGCCAGCAGAGGAGGGTGGGGGTTCGGTGGCTACACCTTC

abundance: -
j_gene: TRBJ2-3
d_gene: -
v_gene: TRBV2
CDR3aa: CASSSYHTQYF
CDR3nt: TGTGCCAGCAGTAGCTATCATACGCAGTATTTT

abundance: -
j_gene: TRBJ1-1
d_gene: -
v_gene: TRBV6-6
CDR3aa: CASRLLPTSHPPVPEAFF
CDR3nt: TGTGCCAGCCGTCTCCTACCGACTTCACACCCACCCGTTCCTGAAGCTTTCTTT

abundance: -
j_gene: TRBJ2-3
d_gene: -
v_gene: TRBV7-9
CDR3aa: CASSLGGRESTDTQYF
CDR3nt: TGTGCCAGCAGCTTAGGGGGCAGGGAAAGCACAGATACGCAGTATTTT

abundance: few
j_gene: TRBJ1-5
d_gene: TRBD1
v_gene: TRBV7-9
CDR3aa: CASAPQGENQPQHF
CDR3nt: TGTGCCAGCGCCCCACAGGGGGAAAATCAGCCCCAGCATTTT

abundance: -
j_gene: TRBJ2-1
d_gene: TRBD2
v_gene: TRBV3-1/TRBV3-2
CDR3aa: CASRATSGAYNEQFF
CDR3nt: TGTGCCAGCAGGGCTACTAGCGGGGCCTACAATGAGCAGTTCTTC

abundance: -
j_gene: TRBJ1-3
d_gene: -
v_gene: TRBV11-2
CDR3aa: CASSSAMGQIGNTIYF
CDR3nt: TGTGCCAGCAGCTCAGCTATGGGACAAATAGGAAACACCATATATTTT

abundance: once
j_gene: TRBJ2-5
d_gene: -
v_gene: TRBV3-1/TRBV3-2
CDR3aa: CASSQDEWQVYQETQYF
CDR3nt: TGTGCCAGCAGCCAAGATGAGTGGCAGGTGTACCAAGAGACCCAGTACTTC

abundance: -
j_gene: TRBJ1-1
d_gene: -
v_gene: TRBV6-2/TRBV6-3
CDR3aa: CASSPGVTEAFF
CDR3nt: TGTGCCAGCAGTCCAGGGGTGACTGAAGCTTTCTTT

abundance: -
j_gene: TRBJ1-2
d_gene: TRBD1
v_gene: TRBV6-2/TRBV6-3
CDR3aa: CASSQDRAFSGYTF
CDR3nt: TGTGCCAGCAGTCAGGACAGGGCGTTCTCTGGCTACACCTTC

abundance: -
j_gene: TRBJ2-5
d_gene: TRBD2
v_gene: TRBV19
CDR3aa: CASSIRTSGGLGTQYF
CDR3nt: TGTGCCAGTAGTATACGGACTAGCGGGGGTCTTGGGACCCAGTACTTC

abundance: -
j_gene: TRBJ2-2
d_gene: TRBD2
v_gene: TRBV5-4
CDR3aa: CASSLSASGVSGELFF
CDR3nt: TGTGCCAGCAGCTTGTCGGCTAGCGGGGTTTCCGGGGAGCTGTTTTTT

abundance: -
j_gene: TRBJ2-1
d_gene: -
v_gene: TRBV6-6
CDR3aa: CASSSASANEQFF
CDR3nt: TGTGCCAGCAGTTCGGCTAGCGCAAATGAGCAGTTCTTC

abundance: -
j_gene: TRBJ2-5
d_gene: -
v_gene: TRBV5-5
CDR3aa: CASSLELASETQYF
CDR3nt: TGTGCCAGCAGCTTGGAGCTAGCTAGCGAGACCCAGTACTTC

abundance: -
j_gene: TRBJ2-3
d_gene: -
v_gene: TRBV20-1
CDR3aa: CSASPGASTDTQYF
CDR3nt: TGCAGTGCTAGTCCGGGTGCTAGCACAGATACGCAGTATTTT

abundance: -
j_gene: TRBJ1-1
d_gene: TRBD1
v_gene: TRBV6-5
CDR3aa: CASSSQDRANTEAFF
CDR3nt: TGTGCCAGCAGTTCCCAGGACAGGGCCAACACTGAAGCTTTCTTT

abundance: once
j_gene: TRBJ1-2
d_gene: -
v_gene: TRBV27
CDR3aa: CASSLLGRADGYTF
CDR3nt: TGTGCCAGCAGTTTATTGGGCAGGGCTGATGGCTACACCTTC

abundance: -
j_gene: TRBJ2-4
d_gene: -
v_gene: TRBV4-1
CDR3aa: CASSPTTDKAKNIQYF
CDR3nt: TGCGCCAGCAGCCCAACCACCGACAAGGCCAAAAACATTCAGTACTTC

abundance: once
j_gene: TRBJ1-5
d_gene: -
v_gene: TRBV15
CDR3aa: CATSRDGRSRNQPQHF
CDR3nt: TGTGCCACCAGCAGAGATGGCAGGTCCCGTAATCAGCCCCAGCATTTT

abundance: -
j_gene: TRBJ2-7
d_gene: -
v_gene: TRBV11-3
CDR3aa: CASSLGTWDEQYF
CDR3nt: TGTGCCAGCAGCTTAGGGACTTGGGACGAGCAGTACTTC

abundance: -
j_gene: TRBJ2-7
d_gene: TRBD1
v_gene: TRBV4-2
CDR3aa: CASSHSLAGGRSYEQYF
CDR3nt: TGTGCCAGCAGCCACAGCCTCGCAGGGGGCAGATCCTACGAGCAGTACTTC

abundance: once
j_gene: TRBJ2-3
d_gene: -
v_gene: TRBV7-3
CDR3aa: CASSLGPRNTDTQYF
CDR3nt: TGTGCCAGCAGCTTAGGTCCGAGAAACACAGATACGCAGTATTTT

abundance: few
j_gene: TRBJ1-4
d_gene: -
v_gene: TRBV6-5
CDR3aa: CASSYIGGREKLFF
CDR3nt: TGTGCCAGCAGTTACATCGGGGGGCGTGAAAAACTGTTTTTT

abundance: -
j_gene: TRBJ1-1
d_gene: -
v_gene: TRBV19
CDR3aa: CASTPGTLWTEAFF
CDR3nt: TGTGCCAGTACCCCCGGGACACTGTGGACTGAAGCTTTCTTT

abundance: -
j_gene: TRBJ1-4
d_gene: TRBD1
v_gene: TRBV5-1
CDR3aa: CASSPGPGQGTQLFF
CDR3nt: TGCGCCAGCAGCCCCGGACCGGGACAGGGGACACAACTGTTTTTT

abundance: -
j_gene: TRBJ2-2
d_gene: TRBD1
v_gene: TRBV2
CDR3aa: CASSRPGQGVMDTGELFF
CDR3nt: TGTGCCAGCAGTAGGCCCGGACAGGGAGTTATGGACACCGGGGAGCTGTTTTTT

abundance: -
j_gene: TRBJ1-4
d_gene: TRBD1
v_gene: TRBV7-8
CDR3aa: CASTKSTGWGEKLFF
CDR3nt: TGTGCCAGCACCAAATCGACAGGGTGGGGTGAAAAACTGTTTTTT

abundance: -
j_gene: TRBJ2-3
d_gene: TRBD2
v_gene: TRBV7-2
CDR3aa: CASSLRAGGPPTDTQYF
CDR3nt: TGTGCCAGCAGCTTAAGAGCGGGGGGGCCGCCCACAGATACGCAGTATTTT

abundance: -
j_gene: TRBJ2-3
d_gene: TRBD1
v_gene: TRBV9
CDR3aa: CASSASDRADTQYF
CDR3nt: TGTGCCAGCAGCGCATCGGACAGGGCAGATACGCAGTATTTT

abundance: -
j_gene: TRBJ1-2
d_gene: -
v_gene: TRBV7-9
CDR3aa: CASSLEVASYGYTF
CDR3nt: TGTGCCAGCAGCTTAGAAGTCGCGAGCTATGGCTACACCTTC

abundance: -
j_gene: TRBJ1-2
d_gene: -
v_gene: TRBV4-3
CDR3aa: CASSQDATGYSYGYTF
CDR3nt: TGCGCCAGCAGCCAAGACGCCACAGGGTATTCCTATGGCTACACCTTC

abundance: -
j_gene: TRBJ2-4
d_gene: -
v_gene: TRBV10-3
CDR3aa: CAISSTRAAGGNIQYF
CDR3nt: TGTGCCATCAGTTCGACTCGGGCAGCCGGGGGAAACATTCAGTACTTC

abundance: few
j_gene: TRBJ1-4
d_gene: -
v_gene: TRBV28
CDR3aa: CATAGGAREKLFF
CDR3nt: TGTGCGACCGCGGGGGGAGCAAGGGAAAAACTGTTTTTT

abundance: -
j_gene: TRBJ1-2
d_gene: -
v_gene: TRBV5-4
CDR3aa: CASSPGGINYGYTF
CDR3nt: TGTGCCAGCAGCCCCGGGGGGATAAACTATGGCTACACCTTC

abundance: -
j_gene: TRBJ1-1
d_gene: -
v_gene: TRBV30
CDR3aa: CAYLPGGTEAFF
CDR3nt: TGTGCCTACCTTCCGGGGGGCACTGAAGCTTTCTTT

abundance: -
j_gene: TRBJ2-2
d_gene: -
v_gene: TRBV5-1
CDR3aa: CASSFQAGELFF
CDR3nt: TGCGCCAGCAGCTTTCAGGCCGGGGAGCTGTTTTTT

abundance: -
j_gene: TRBJ1-2
d_gene: TRBD1
v_gene: TRBV19
CDR3aa: CASRSGGIYGYTF
CDR3nt: TGTGCCAGTAGGTCAGGGGGCATTTATGGCTACACCTTC

abundance: few
j_gene: TRBJ1-2
d_gene: -
v_gene: TRBV7-2
CDR3aa: CASSLGGGGISYGYTF
CDR3nt: TGTGCCAGCAGCTTAGGGGGAGGAGGGATCTCCTATGGCTACACCTTC

abundance: -
j_gene: TRBJ1-1
d_gene: -
v_gene: TRBV5-1
CDR3aa: CASSLDYQGPGTEAFF
CDR3nt: TGCGCCAGCAGCTTGGATTATCAGGGGCCGGGCACTGAAGCTTTCTTT